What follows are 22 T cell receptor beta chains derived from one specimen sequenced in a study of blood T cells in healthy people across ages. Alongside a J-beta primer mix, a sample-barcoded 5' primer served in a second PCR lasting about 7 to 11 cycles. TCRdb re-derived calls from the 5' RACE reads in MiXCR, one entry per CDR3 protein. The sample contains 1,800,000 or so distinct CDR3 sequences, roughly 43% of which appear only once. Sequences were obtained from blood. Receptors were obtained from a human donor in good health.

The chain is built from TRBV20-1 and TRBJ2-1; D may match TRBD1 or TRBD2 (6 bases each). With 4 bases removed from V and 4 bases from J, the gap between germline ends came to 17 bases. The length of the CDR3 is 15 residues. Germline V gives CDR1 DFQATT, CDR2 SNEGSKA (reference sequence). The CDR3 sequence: CSATVWGASYNEQFF. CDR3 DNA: TGCAGTGCTACCGTTTGGGGGGCCTCGTACAATGAGCAGTTCTTC.

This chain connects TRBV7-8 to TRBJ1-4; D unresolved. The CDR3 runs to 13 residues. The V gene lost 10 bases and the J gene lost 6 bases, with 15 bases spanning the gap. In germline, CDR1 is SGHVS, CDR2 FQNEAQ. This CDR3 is CATGLRPYEKLFF. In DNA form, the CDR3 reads TGTGCCACCGGCCTACGACCCTATGAAAAACTGTTTTTT. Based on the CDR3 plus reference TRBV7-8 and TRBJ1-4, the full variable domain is GAGVSQSPRYKVAKRGQDVALRCDPISGHVSLFWYQQALGQGPEFLTYFQNEAQLDKSGLPSDRFFAERPEGSVSTLKIQRTQQEDSAVYLCATGLRPYEKLFFGSGTQLSVL.

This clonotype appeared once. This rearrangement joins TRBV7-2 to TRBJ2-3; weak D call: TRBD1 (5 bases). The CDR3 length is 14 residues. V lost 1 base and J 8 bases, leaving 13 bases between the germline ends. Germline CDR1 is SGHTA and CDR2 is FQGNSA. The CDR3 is CASSLVGVQGTQYF. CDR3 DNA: TGTGCCAGCAGCTTAGTTGGAGTGCAGGGTACGCAGTATTTT. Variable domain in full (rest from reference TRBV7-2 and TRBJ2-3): GAGVSQSPSNKVTEKGKDVELRCDPISGHTALYWYRQSLGQGLEFLIYFQGNSAPDKSGLPSDRFSAERTGGSVSTLTIQRTQQEDSAVYLCASSLVGVQGTQYFGPGTRLTVL.

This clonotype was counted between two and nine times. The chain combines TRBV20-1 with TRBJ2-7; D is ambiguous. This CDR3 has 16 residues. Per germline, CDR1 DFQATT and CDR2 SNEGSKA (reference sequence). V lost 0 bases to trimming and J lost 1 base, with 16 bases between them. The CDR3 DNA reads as TGCAGTGCTAGAGATCTTGGCTTTACTCTTTCCTACGAGCAGTACTTC. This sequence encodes CSARDLGFTLSYEQYF.

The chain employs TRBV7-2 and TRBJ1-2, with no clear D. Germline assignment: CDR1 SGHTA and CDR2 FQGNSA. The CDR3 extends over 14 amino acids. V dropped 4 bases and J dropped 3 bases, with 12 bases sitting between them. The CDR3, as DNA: TGTGCCAGCAGCTGGAGTTGGGGAGACTATGGCTACACCTTC. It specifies CASSWSWGDYGYTF.

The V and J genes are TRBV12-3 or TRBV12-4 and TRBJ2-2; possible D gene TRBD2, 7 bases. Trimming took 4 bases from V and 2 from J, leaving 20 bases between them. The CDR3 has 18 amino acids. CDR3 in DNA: TGTGCCAGCAGTTGGTCTATTGGACCGGGGGGCAACACCGGGGAGCTGTTTTTT. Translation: CASSWSIGPGGNTGELFF.

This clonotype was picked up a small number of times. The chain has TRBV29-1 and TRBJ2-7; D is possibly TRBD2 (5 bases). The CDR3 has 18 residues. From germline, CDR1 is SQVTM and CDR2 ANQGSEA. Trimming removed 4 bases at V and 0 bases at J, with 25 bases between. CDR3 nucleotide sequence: TGCAGCGTTGCATACGCCAGTAGCGAACCTAGGTTCTCCTACGAGCAGTACTTC. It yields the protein CSVAYASSEPRFSYEQYF.

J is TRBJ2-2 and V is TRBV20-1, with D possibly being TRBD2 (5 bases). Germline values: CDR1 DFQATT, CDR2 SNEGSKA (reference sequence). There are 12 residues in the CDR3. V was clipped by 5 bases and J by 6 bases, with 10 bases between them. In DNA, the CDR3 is TGCAGTGCTGGTCGGCGGGCCGGGGAGCTGTTTTTT. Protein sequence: CSAGRRAGELFF.

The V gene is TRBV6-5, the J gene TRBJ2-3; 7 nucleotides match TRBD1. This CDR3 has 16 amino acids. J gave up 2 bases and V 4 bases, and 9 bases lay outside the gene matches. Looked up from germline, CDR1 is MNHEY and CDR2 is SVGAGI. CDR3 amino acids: CASSSAGTAFTDTQYF. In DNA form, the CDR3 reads TGTGCCAGCAGTTCTGCCGGGACAGCCTTCACAGATACGCAGTATTTT.

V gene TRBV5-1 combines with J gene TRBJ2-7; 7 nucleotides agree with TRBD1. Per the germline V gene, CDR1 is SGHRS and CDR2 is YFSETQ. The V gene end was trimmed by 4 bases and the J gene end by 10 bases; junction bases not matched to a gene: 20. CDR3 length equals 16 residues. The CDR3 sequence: CASSPRQTGVQEIQYF. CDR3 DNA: TGCGCCAGCAGCCCCCGGCAAACAGGGGTCCAAGAGATCCAGTACTTC.

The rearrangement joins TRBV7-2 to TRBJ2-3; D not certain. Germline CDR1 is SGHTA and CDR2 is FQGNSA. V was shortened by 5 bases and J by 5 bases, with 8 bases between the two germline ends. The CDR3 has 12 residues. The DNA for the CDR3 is TGTGCCAGCAGCACAACCCAAGATACGCAGTATTTT. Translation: CASSTTQDTQYF.

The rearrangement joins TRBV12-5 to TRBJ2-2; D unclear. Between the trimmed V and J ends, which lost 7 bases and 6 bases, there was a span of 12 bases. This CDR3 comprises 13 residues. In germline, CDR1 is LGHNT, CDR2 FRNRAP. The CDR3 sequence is CASARIWAGELFF. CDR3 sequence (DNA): TGTGCTAGTGCCCGGATCTGGGCCGGGGAGCTGTTTTTT. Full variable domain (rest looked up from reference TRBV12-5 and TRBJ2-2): DARVTQTPRHKVTEMGQEVTMRCQPILGHNTVFWYRQTMMQGLELLAYFRNRAPLDDSGMPKDRFSAEMPDATLATLKIQPSEPRDSAVYFCASARIWAGELFFGEGSRLTVL.

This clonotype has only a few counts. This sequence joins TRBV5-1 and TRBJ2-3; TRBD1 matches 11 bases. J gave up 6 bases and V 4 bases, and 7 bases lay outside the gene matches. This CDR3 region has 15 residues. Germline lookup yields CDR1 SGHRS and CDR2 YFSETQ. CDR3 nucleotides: TGCGCCAGCAGCCTATGGACAGGGGGCGCGGATACGCAGTATTTT. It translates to CASSLWTGGADTQYF. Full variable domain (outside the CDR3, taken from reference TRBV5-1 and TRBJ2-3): KAGVTQTPRYLIKTRGQQVTLSCSPISGHRSVSWYQQTPGQGLQFLFEYFSETQRNKGNFPGRFSGRQFSNSRSEMNVSTLELGDSALYLCASSLWTGGADTQYFGPGTRLTVL.

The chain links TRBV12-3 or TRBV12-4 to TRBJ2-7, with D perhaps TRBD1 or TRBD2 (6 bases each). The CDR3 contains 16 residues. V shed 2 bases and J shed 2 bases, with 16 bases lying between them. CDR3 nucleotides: TGTGCCAGCAGTTTACAAGGGGGACTCACAGCCTACGAGCAGTACTTC. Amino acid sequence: CASSLQGGLTAYEQYF.

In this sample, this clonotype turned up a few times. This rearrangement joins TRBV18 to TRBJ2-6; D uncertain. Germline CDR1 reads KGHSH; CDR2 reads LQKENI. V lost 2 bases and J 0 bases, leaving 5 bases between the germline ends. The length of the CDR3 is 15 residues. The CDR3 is CASSPMTSGANVLTF. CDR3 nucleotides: TGTGCCAGCTCACCAATGACCTCTGGGGCCAACGTCCTGACTTTC.

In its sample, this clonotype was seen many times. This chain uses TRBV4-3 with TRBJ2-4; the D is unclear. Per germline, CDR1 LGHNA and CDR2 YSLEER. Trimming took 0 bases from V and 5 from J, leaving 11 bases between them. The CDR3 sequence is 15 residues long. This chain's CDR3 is CASSQDGSVENIQYF. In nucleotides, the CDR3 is TGCGCCAGCAGCCAAGATGGCAGCGTCGAAAACATTCAGTACTTC.

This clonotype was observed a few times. The CDR3 here is CASSPLFANHEQFF. The CDR3 DNA follows: TGTGCCAGCAGCCCACTATTCGCTAACCATGAGCAGTTCTTC. V is TRBV9 and J is TRBJ2-1; D gene unclear. The CDR3 is 14 amino acids. Germline lookup yields CDR1 SGDLS and CDR2 YYNGEE. The germline V and J ends were trimmed by 4 bases and 8 bases, with 16 bases remaining between them.

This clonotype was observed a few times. The CDR3 coding sequence is TGTGCCAGCAGCCTGGACCTTTGGGGGGAGCAGTACTTC. Amino acids: CASSLDLWGEQYF. J is TRBJ2-7 and V is TRBV11-2; D is possibly TRBD1 or TRBD2 (5 bases each). Germline V gene sequence: CDR1 SGHAT, CDR2 FQNNGV. With 5 bases removed from V and 7 bases from J, the gap between germline ends came to 15 bases. This CDR3 region has 13 residues.

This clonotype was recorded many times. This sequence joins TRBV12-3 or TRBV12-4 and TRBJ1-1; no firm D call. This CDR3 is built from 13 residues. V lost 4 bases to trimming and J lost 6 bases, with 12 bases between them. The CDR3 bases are TGTGCCAGCAGTTCCCTTTCGGTCGCTGAAGCTTTCTTT. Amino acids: CASSSLSVAEAFF.

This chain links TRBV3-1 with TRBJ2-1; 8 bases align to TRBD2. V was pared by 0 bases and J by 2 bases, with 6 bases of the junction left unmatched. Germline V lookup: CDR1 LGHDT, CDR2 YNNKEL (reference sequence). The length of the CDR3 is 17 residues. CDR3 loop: CASSQDSPSGPYNEQFF. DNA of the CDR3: TGTGCCAGCAGCCAAGATTCGCCTAGCGGGCCCTACAATGAGCAGTTCTTC.

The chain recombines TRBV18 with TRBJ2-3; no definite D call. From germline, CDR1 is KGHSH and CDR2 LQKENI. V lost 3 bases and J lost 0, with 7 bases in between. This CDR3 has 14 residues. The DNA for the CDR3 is TGTGCCAGCTCACCGGCGATCAGCACAGATACGCAGTATTTT. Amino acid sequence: CASSPAISTDTQYF.

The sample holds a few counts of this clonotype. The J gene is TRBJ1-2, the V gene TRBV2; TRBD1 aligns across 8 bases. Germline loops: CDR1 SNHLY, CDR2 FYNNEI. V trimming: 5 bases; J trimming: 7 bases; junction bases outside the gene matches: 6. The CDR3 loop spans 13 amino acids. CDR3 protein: CASSITGGFGYTF. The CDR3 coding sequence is TGTGCCAGCAGTATAACAGGGGGTTTTGGCTACACCTTC.